Listed below are T cell receptor beta chains from one sample, sequenced in a study of Ad26.COV2.S vaccination and SARS-CoV-2 variants. Assay used: immunoSEQ multiplex PCR; TCRdb lists only in-frame clones, some missing. The sample shows around 300,000 clones, 75% to 90% of them seen only once. This specimen consisted of peripheral blood, obtained in a trial of Ad26.COV2.S vaccine versus placebo. These TCRs come from a person between 18 and 65 years old who received the Ad26.COV2.S COVID-19 vaccine or a placebo. Each CDR3 is given with its conserved first and last residue. The D gene is left open where the match is weak. A row's size may be missing; if present it is once, few, many or a size class.

D	V	J	size	CDR3	DNA
.	TRBV19	TRBJ1-6	few	CASRRDGGRSLHF	TGTGCCAGTAGGAGGGACGGCGGAAGGTCCCTCCACTTT
.	TRBV7-2	TRBJ1-5	.	CASSLGGGSGNQPQHF	TGTGCCAGCAGCTTAGGTGGGGGATCGGGCAATCAGCCCCAGCATTTT
TRBD1	TRBV24-1	TRBJ2-3	.	CATRRTGGTDTQYF	TGTGCCACCAGGCGGACAGGGGGCACAGATACGCAGTATTTT
TRBD1	TRBV5-1	TRBJ1-4	.	CASSGQGGALEKLFF	TGCGCCAGCAGCGGTCAGGGGGGCGCGCTTGAAAAACTGTTTTTT
TRBD1	TRBV5-1	TRBJ1-1	.	CASSSKGASNTEAFF	TGCGCCAGCAGCTCGAAGGGGGCCTCGAACACTGAAGCTTTCTTT
.	TRBV28	TRBJ2-3	.	CASRNRLPYTQYF	TGTGCCAGCAGGAACAGGTTACCTTATACGCAGTATTTT
.	TRBV6-5	TRBJ1-1	.	CASIDSLNTEAFF	TGTGCCAGCATCGACAGCCTGAACACTGAAGCTTTCTTT
.	TRBV28	TRBJ1-3	.	CASSSLPNSGNTIYF	TGTGCCAGCAGTTCCCTCCCCAACTCTGGAAACACCATATATTTT
TRBD1	TRBV24-1	TRBJ2-5	.	CATSDEGQGFYRETQYF	TGTGCCACCAGTGATGAGGGACAGGGATTTTATCGAGAGACCCAGTACTTC
.	TRBV27	TRBJ1-5	few	CASSLFKNQPQHF	TGTGCCAGCAGTTTATTCAAAAATCAGCCCCAGCATTTT
TRBD1	TRBV27	TRBJ1-3	.	CASSLRGKGAGGNTIYF	TGTGCCAGCAGTTTACGCGGGAAGGGGGCGGGAGGAAACACCATATATTTT
.	TRBV4-3	TRBJ2-2	few	CASSQDPDITGELFF	TGCGCCAGCAGCCAAGATCCCGACATCACCGGGGAGCTGTTTTTT
.	TRBV24-1	TRBJ2-1	.	CATGGQSYNEQFF	TGTGCCACCGGAGGACAGAGCTACAATGAGCAGTTCTTC
.	TRBV7-8	TRBJ1-2	.	CASSLSPATALGGYTF	TGTGCCAGCAGCTTAAGCCCGGCCACAGCGTTAGGTGGCTACACCTTC
.	TRBV9	TRBJ2-3	.	CASSGTGNTQYF	TGTGCCAGCAGCGGGACTGGGAATACGCAGTATTTT
TRBD1	TRBV6-2/TRBV6-3	TRBJ1-2	.	CASSYRGGRSYGYTF	TGTGCCAGCAGTTACCGAGGGGGCAGGAGCTATGGCTACACCTTC
TRBD1	TRBV19	TRBJ2-6	once	CASSIGDRASGANVLTF	TGTGCCAGTAGTATCGGGGACAGGGCCTCTGGGGCCAACGTCCTGACTTTC
TRBD1	TRBV25-1	TRBJ2-3	once	CASSVGTGVRTDTQYF	TGTGCCAGCAGTGTGGGGACAGGGGTCCGCACAGATACGCAGTATTTT
.	TRBV28	TRBJ1-1	.	CASLRAGTEAFF	TGTGCCAGCTTGCGGGCCGGCACTGAAGCTTTCTTT
.	TRBV7-9	TRBJ2-7	.	CASSLGGVKSEQYF	TGTGCCAGCAGCTTAGGGGGGGTTAAGAGCGAGCAGTACTTC
.	TRBV6-5	TRBJ2-6	.	CASSYGGSGANVLTF	TGTGCCAGCAGTTACGGGGGGTCTGGGGCCAACGTCCTGACTTTC
TRBD2	TRBV2	TRBJ2-1	.	CASSPTAGGYNEQFF	TGTGCCAGCAGCCCCACAGCGGGGGGTTACAATGAGCAGTTCTTC
TRBD1	TRBV9	TRBJ1-1	.	CASSETGTGTSTEAFF	TGTGCCAGCAGCGAAACCGGGACAGGGACGAGTACTGAAGCTTTCTTT
.	TRBV6-1	TRBJ2-5	.	CASSTRWGTETQYF	TGTGCCAGCAGTACCAGGTGGGGAACAGAGACCCAGTACTTC
TRBD2	TRBV5-1	TRBJ2-1	.	CASSSGTSGGAVDEQFF	TGCGCCAGCAGCAGCGGGACTAGCGGGGGAGCTGTGGATGAGCAGTTCTTC
.	TRBV25-1	TRBJ2-7	.	CASRTGGGSYEQYF	TGTGCCAGCAGGACGGGGGGCGGCTCCTACGAGCAGTACTTC
TRBD1	TRBV5-6	TRBJ1-1	.	CASSFGTVEAFF	TGTGCCAGCAGCTTTGGGACAGTCGAAGCTTTCTTT
.	TRBV4-1	TRBJ1-4	.	CASSGVREKLFF	TGCGCCAGCAGCGGGGTGAGAGAAAAACTGTTTTTT
.	TRBV4-2	TRBJ2-1	.	CASSPAHAGDPNEQFF	TGTGCCAGCAGCCCAGCACACGCGGGCGACCCGAATGAGCAGTTCTTC
.	TRBV5-1	TRBJ2-7	.	CASSLGSGSSYEQYF	TGCGCCAGCAGCTTGGGAAGCGGCAGCTCCTACGAGCAGTACTTC
TRBD2	TRBV19	TRBJ2-3	.	CATSGGLRDTQYF	TGTGCCACCTCGGGAGGACTCAGGGATACGCAGTATTTT
TRBD1	TRBV5-5	TRBJ1-3	.	CASSSDRGTFGGNTIYF	TGTGCCAGCAGCTCGGACAGGGGGACCTTTGGTGGAAACACCATATATTTT
.	TRBV28	TRBJ1-3	once	CASSFLDTAIGNTIYF	TGTGCCAGCAGTTTCCTGGACACGGCAATCGGAAACACCATATATTTT
TRBD2	TRBV27	TRBJ2-3	.	CASSFRLAGGLGTADTQYF	TGTGCCAGCAGTTTTAGGCTAGCGGGGGGGCTTGGAACAGCAGATACGCAGTATTTT
.	TRBV3-1/TRBV3-2	TRBJ2-2	.	CASSLPLGELFF	TGTGCCAGCAGCTTGCCCCTCGGGGAGCTGTTTTTT
.	TRBV11-1	TRBJ2-7	.	CASRFSGGSSYEQYF	TGTGCCAGCAGATTTAGTGGGGGGAGTTCCTACGAGCAGTACTTC
TRBD1	TRBV28	TRBJ1-5	.	CASSNHRGRSPQHF	TGTGCCAGCAGTAACCACAGGGGGCGATCGCCCCAGCATTTT
TRBD2	TRBV5-1	TRBJ2-7	.	CASSGGGGGGEQYF	TGCGCCAGCAGCGGCGGCGGTGGGGGGGGCGAGCAGTACTTC
TRBD1	TRBV28	TRBJ1-1	.	CASSHRQGGFTEAFF	TGTGCCAGCAGCCACCGACAGGGAGGGTTCACTGAAGCTTTCTTT
.	TRBV7-9	TRBJ2-1	.	CASSLEAVNNEQFF	TGTGCCAGCAGCTTAGAGGCAGTGAACAATGAGCAGTTCTTC
TRBD1	TRBV6-2/TRBV6-3	TRBJ1-2	.	CASSYEAGQGFYGYTF	TGTGCCAGCAGTTACGAAGCGGGACAGGGCTTCTATGGCTACACCTTC
.	TRBV5-1	TRBJ2-7	.	CASSGTYEQYF	TGCGCCAGCAGCGGCACCTACGAGCAGTACTTC
TRBD2	TRBV7-2	TRBJ2-1	.	CASSAGTRVGEQFF	TGTGCCAGCAGCGCCGGGACTAGAGTGGGTGAGCAGTTCTTC
.	TRBV5-1	TRBJ2-5	once	CASSLGADRETQYF	TGCGCCAGCAGCTTGGGGGCGGATCGTGAGACCCAGTACTTC
TRBD1	TRBV4-1	TRBJ1-5	.	CASSRITGDSQPQHF	TGCGCCAGCAGCCGTATAACAGGGGATAGTCAGCCCCAGCATTTT